This is a list of T cell receptor beta chains from one sample in a study of identical twins. Each CDR3 protein is one row after TCRdb ran MiXCR on the 5' RACE reads. The profile shows approximately 530,000 distinct CDR3 sequences, approximately 20% of them singletons. Separately, the same data were catalogued under a study of yellow fever vaccine responses in identical twins.

What was sequenced was CD4+ T cells sorted from blood. Receptors were obtained from a woman aged 18-29 years in good health. Both conserved end residues are part of each CDR3. D genes are given only for firm matches. Expanded clones get a size class; other rows say once, few or many, or leave the size out.

clone_size	d_call	v_call	j_call	cdr3_aa	cdr3_nt
-	-	TRBV20-1	TRBJ2-2	CSAKVPWLGSNTGELFF	TGCAGTGCTAAGGTGCCGTGGCTCGGGTCGAACACCGGGGAGCTGTTTTTT
-	-	TRBV12-3/TRBV12-4	TRBJ2-5	CASSPFTRVQETQYF	TGTGCCAGCAGCCCCTTTACGAGGGTCCAGGAGACCCAGTACTTC
-	-	TRBV15	TRBJ2-7	CATSRLGSYYEQYF	TGTGCCACCAGCAGATTAGGCAGTTACTACGAGCAGTACTTC
-	-	TRBV28	TRBJ2-1	CASTLTWSLEQFF	TGTGCCAGCACCCTTACGTGGTCCCTAGAGCAGTTCTTC
-	-	TRBV7-8	TRBJ2-5	CASSPQRGVETQYF	TGTGCCAGCAGCCCCCAGAGAGGGGTGGAGACCCAGTACTTC
-	TRBD1	TRBV7-6	TRBJ2-3	CASSLGTGGVSTDTQYF	TGTGCCAGCAGCCTGGGGACAGGGGGCGTAAGCACAGATACGCAGTATTTT
-	TRBD1	TRBV20-1	TRBJ2-1	CSASPPGQGKNEQFF	TGCAGTGCTAGCCCACCGGGACAGGGGAAAAATGAGCAGTTCTTC
many	-	TRBV7-8	TRBJ2-1	CASSLSGLSTYNEQFF	TGTGCCAGCAGCTTATCGGGGCTTAGCACCTACAATGAGCAGTTCTTC
-	-	TRBV12-3/TRBV12-4	TRBJ2-7	CASSFRGGPSSYEQYF	TGTGCCAGCAGTTTCCGGGGTGGGCCAAGCTCCTACGAGCAGTACTTC
-	-	TRBV6-2/TRBV6-3	TRBJ1-1	CASSYRREAEAFF	TGTGCCAGCAGTTACCGGAGGGAGGCTGAAGCTTTCTTT
few	TRBD1	TRBV20-1	TRBJ1-6	CSAPTGGHNSPLHF	TGCAGTGCACCGACAGGGGGCCATAATTCACCCCTCCACTTT
few	-	TRBV10-2	TRBJ2-4	CASKELRSIQYF	TGCGCCAGCAAGGAGCTCCGGAGCATTCAGTACTTC
-	TRBD2	TRBV27	TRBJ2-1	CASSGVAGGLFRDEQFF	TGTGCCAGCAGTGGGGTTGCGGGGGGGCTTTTTCGGGATGAGCAGTTCTTC
-	-	TRBV25-1	TRBJ2-2	CASSELPYTGELFF	TGTGCCAGCAGTGAATTGCCATACACCGGGGAGCTGTTTTTT
once	TRBD2	TRBV11-1	TRBJ2-5	CASSPGTSGKSLQETQYF	TGTGCCAGCAGCCCTGGGACTAGCGGGAAAAGTCTCCAAGAGACCCAGTACTTC
few	TRBD2	TRBV10-3	TRBJ2-2	CAIRTSGRTGELFF	TGTGCCATCAGAACTAGCGGGAGGACCGGGGAGCTGTTTTTT
-	TRBD2	TRBV7-3	TRBJ2-5	CASSLGTSGTLQETQYF	TGTGCCAGCAGCTTAGGGACTAGCGGGACATTACAAGAGACCCAGTACTTC
-	TRBD1	TRBV3-1	TRBJ2-2	CASSLTDRVPGELFF	TGTGCCAGCAGCCTAACAGACAGGGTACCCGGGGAGCTGTTTTTT
few	-	TRBV7-6	TRBJ2-2	CASSLQQGGLTGELFF	TGTGCCAGCAGCTTGCAGCAGGGAGGCCTAACCGGGGAGCTGTTTTTT
many	TRBD2	TRBV4-1	TRBJ2-3	CASSYGTSGTDTQYF	TGCGCCAGCAGCTATGGGACTAGCGGCACAGATACGCAGTATTTT
-	-	TRBV28	TRBJ2-5	CASSHGTQQETQYF	TGTGCCAGCAGCCACGGGACACAGCAAGAGACCCAGTACTTC
once	TRBD1	TRBV27	TRBJ2-2	CASRGLQGANGELFF	TGTGCCAGCAGGGGCCTACAGGGGGCCAACGGGGAGCTGTTTTTT